This T cell receptor beta chain was sequenced in a study of T cell responses to AZD1222 COVID-19 vaccine (dated by TCRdb to about 2021). Looking at the study overall: TCR sequencing was performed for more than 230 trial participants, of whom 207 were given two doses of AZD1222 and around 25 were given two doses of MenACWY control vaccine. Trial participants were enrolled by age into subgroups of 18-55, 56-69 and 70-plus years, and around 150, 29 and 61 TCR-sequenced participants, respectively, were included in these subgroups. Study-wide conclusions, independent of this receptor: A significant rise in spike-specific TCR breadth and depth was observed after two AZD1222 doses relative to day 0 and relative to MenACWY recipients. Because no day 14 peak-response samples were available, repertoires were characterized only after the peak T cell response. In the small 56-69-year group, the increase in depth fell short of significance, most likely because of low power. The vaccine-associated CD4 TCRs covered the entire spike protein, and the dominant responses fell in regions 160-218 and 743-854. Conclusions about previously exposed vaccinees are limited, since just a handful of AZD1222 recipients were seropositive for SARS-CoV-2 at baseline. Reportedly, almost half of the unique spike-specific TCRs recognized epitopes lying outside the regions that are mutated in the B.1.351 and B.1.1.7 variants. Most participants were white British and females outnumbered males, and the authors suggested that clonal diversity may have been underestimated.

The CDR3 regions of human TCRbeta chains were analyzed by immunosequencing. Under the source paper's analysis protocol: TCRs in the repertoires were matched against a reference library of SARS-CoV-2-specific TCRs that had been generated with the MIRA antigen-specificity platform. Breadth meant the fraction of unique TCRs that were SARS-CoV-2-associated, whereas depth meant the fraction of total T cells that were SARS-CoV-2-associated. Using the MIRA data, each spike-specific TCR was mapped to the spike region that the TCR reacts to and placed in a CD4 or CD8 class. Log10-transformed breadth and depth values were compared by one-way ANOVA with Sidak's multiple comparisons tests. The table was pulled from immuneACCESS by TCRdb, which kept in-frame rearrangements only. Such tables lose some clones; where checked, under half of the loss comes from unresolved V genes, and the rest has no known cause. Clone size and V and J calls were adopted from that table, with D and trimming inferred from the DNA. The sample table holds 90,000 to 150,000 clones, of which roughly 90% were seen once. The ten most abundant clones make up around 8% of the sample.

As regards this clone: It has no known antigen specificity. Base-call qualities are not available, and no considerably larger clone is one nucleotide away.

The germline V gene specifies ENHRY as CDR1 and SYGVKD as CDR2. The CDR3 has 15 amino acids, counting the end cysteine and phenylalanine. This entry keeps only the CDR3 DNA: 45 bases, framed from base 1. A distance of 23 bases separates the germline ends of V and J, which lose 11 bases and 4 bases respectively. The intended sense of this specimen's time point label: about 28 days (+/-7) after the second vaccine dose. Because spike-specific TCR depth and breadth did not differ between the two schedules, AZD1222 recipients who got a second dose at roughly 4 weeks were pooled with those who got a second dose at roughly 12 weeks. The vaccinee samples were drawn from two UK trials, COV001 and COV002, one of which was a single-blind randomized controlled phase 2/3 trial testing AZD1222 (ChAdOx1 nCoV-19) in healthy adults. For TCRbeta chain sequencing, PBMC samples were collected from trial participants at day 0 and at day 28 after the second dose.

Sequencing was performed on peripheral blood, taken 28 days after the second AZD1222 dose. The receptor was isolated from an adult who received the AZD1222 COVID-19 vaccine. The chain links TRBV10-3 with TRBJ1-2; possibly the D gene is TRBD1, per 6 matching bases. The DNA sequence follows: TGTGCCGCCGCCTTAGGGACACGCGGTGCCTATGGCTACACCTTC. Translation gives CAAALGTRGAYGYTF.